This T cell receptor (beta chain) was found in a study of metastatic and nonmetastatic thyroid tumors. Study-level information: Samples came from malignant and benign thyroid patients, and repertoires were compared across blood and tumor or nodule tissue. Regarding the study as a whole: For both blood and tumor, malignant thyroid tumors reportedly showed significantly higher TCR beta diversity than benign nodules did.

With MiXCR, TCRdb reprocessed the PCR reads. The sample consists of about 89,000 clones, roughly an eighth of them appearing once. This CDR3 contains 13 residues. V shed 8 bases and J shed 6 bases, with 13 bases lying between them. Germline V gene lookup returns CDR1 KGHDR and CDR2 SFDVKD. Every patient was untreated before thyroid surgery. This clone occurred a few times. The antigen is undetermined. A much larger clone sits a single nucleotide away, making a read error possible. The clonotype was recovered from a female donor with papillary thyroid cancer or a benign thyroid nodule (not recorded which). Some clones in this sample may be carry-over from other donors' samples. Source material: tumor tissue. The chain employs TRBV24-1 and TRBJ2-1; D not certain. The CDR3 is CATMSTARNEQFF. The DNA of the CDR3 is TGTGCCACCATGTCCACGGCCCGCAATGAGCAGTTCTTC.